Listed below are T cell receptor beta chains from one sample, sequenced in a study of T cells in Graves' hyperthyroidism and ophthalmopathy. MiXCR, applied by TCRdb to the multiplex PCR reads, yields one record per CDR3 protein. The profile covers around 200,000 distinct CDR3 sequences, with approximately 15% appearing a single time and roughly 29% taken by the ten largest. Sequenced sample: blood. These receptors were collected from a woman in her fifties or sixties with Graves' hyperthyroidism. The CDR3 runs from the conserved cysteine through the conserved F or W. The order of the fields is CDR3 protein, CDR3 DNA, clone size, D gene, V gene, J gene. D genes are given only for firm matches. Some rows have no size entry. The others give once, few or many, or a class for an expanded clone.

CASSYSRDRLLPQHF	TGTGCCAGCAGTTACAGCCGGGACAGGCTATTGCCCCAGCATTTT	many	TRBD1	TRBV6-5	TRBJ1-5
CASRVRGGPVNEQFF	TGTGCCAGCAGAGTTCGGGGGGGCCCAGTAAATGAGCAGTTCTTC	many	TRBD2	TRBV28	TRBJ2-1
CASSLYRAGGYTF	TGTGCCAGCAGCCTGTACAGGGCCGGGGGCTACACCTTC	many	NA	TRBV13	TRBJ1-2
CASSPTGMIDTQYF	TGTGCCAGCTCACCGACAGGGATGATAGATACGCAGTATTTT	many	TRBD1	TRBV18	TRBJ2-3
CASSLFGFTEAFF	TGTGCCAGCAGCCTATTCGGGTTCACTGAAGCTTTCTTT	many	NA	TRBV3-1	TRBJ1-1
CASSYELARDTQYF	TGTGCCAGCAGTTACGAATTGGCTAGAGATACGCAGTATTTT	many	NA	TRBV6-6	TRBJ2-3
CASSEDRVPTDTQYF	TGTGCCAGCAGCGAAGACAGGGTTCCTACAGATACGCAGTATTTT	NA	TRBD1	TRBV11-2	TRBJ2-3
CASSYDRGTKTQYF	TGCGCCAGCAGCTACGACAGGGGGACGAAGACCCAGTACTTC	NA	TRBD1	TRBV5-1	TRBJ2-5
CASSTLDRGYYEQYF	TGTGCCAGTAGTACCCTTGACAGGGGTTACTACGAGCAGTACTTC	many	TRBD1	TRBV19	TRBJ2-7
CASSLEGPSRGYNQPQHF	TGTGCCAGCAGCTTGGAGGGGCCGTCGCGGGGTTACAATCAGCCCCAGCATTTT	many	NA	TRBV11-2	TRBJ1-5
CASSLGVPWNSPLHF	TGTGCCAGCAGCTTAGGGGTGCCGTGGAATTCACCCCTCCACTTT	many	NA	TRBV7-9	TRBJ1-6
CASPRGYGYTF	TGTGCCAGTCCTCGGGGGTACGGCTACACCTTC	NA	NA	TRBV28	TRBJ1-2
CASSLVSKSSYNEQFF	TGCGCCAGCAGCTTGGTTTCTAAGAGCTCCTACAATGAGCAGTTCTTC	NA	NA	TRBV5-1	TRBJ2-1
CASTPAFPSGEQYF	TGTGCCAGTACCCCCGCGTTCCCCTCGGGCGAGCAGTACTTC	many	NA	TRBV19	TRBJ2-7
CASSYKDGYEQYF	TGTGCCAGCAGCTATAAAGACGGCTACGAGCAGTACTTC	many	NA	TRBV7-6	TRBJ2-7
CASSPIQGGGYF	TGTGCCAGCTCCCCCATTCAGGGCGGAGGGTATTTT	many	NA	TRBV18	TRBJ2-3
CASSFPSTGGGRGETQYF	TGTGCCAGCAGCTTCCCATCGACAGGGGGCGGAAGAGGAGAGACCCAGTACTTC	many	TRBD1	TRBV7-3	TRBJ2-5
CASSLGLFEAFF	TGTGCCAGCAGTTTAGGACTCTTCGAAGCTTTCTTT	many	NA	TRBV12-3/TRBV12-4	TRBJ1-1
CASSLLASTYEQYF	TGTGCCAGCAGCCTGCTAGCGAGTACCTACGAGCAGTACTTC	many	NA	TRBV7-9	TRBJ2-7
CASTPAGGGSGELFF	TGCGCCAGCACCCCAGCAGGGGGAGGATCCGGGGAGCTGTTTTTT	NA	NA	TRBV5-1	TRBJ2-2
CASKLDSGAQETQYFGPGETQYF	NA	few	NA	TRBV5-6	TRBJ2-5
CASSEGVAGGETQYF	TGTGCCAGCAGTGAGGGGGTAGCGGGGGGGGAGACCCAGTACTTC	many	TRBD2	TRBV25-1	TRBJ2-5
CASRRLAGGMNTGELFF	TGCGCCAGCAGGAGACTAGCGGGAGGGATGAACACCGGGGAGCTGTTTTTT	NA	TRBD2	TRBV10-2	TRBJ2-2
CSARIGNRVTDTQYF	TGCAGTGCTAGGATCGGAAACCGCGTCACAGATACGCAGTATTTT	NA	NA	TRBV20-1	TRBJ2-3